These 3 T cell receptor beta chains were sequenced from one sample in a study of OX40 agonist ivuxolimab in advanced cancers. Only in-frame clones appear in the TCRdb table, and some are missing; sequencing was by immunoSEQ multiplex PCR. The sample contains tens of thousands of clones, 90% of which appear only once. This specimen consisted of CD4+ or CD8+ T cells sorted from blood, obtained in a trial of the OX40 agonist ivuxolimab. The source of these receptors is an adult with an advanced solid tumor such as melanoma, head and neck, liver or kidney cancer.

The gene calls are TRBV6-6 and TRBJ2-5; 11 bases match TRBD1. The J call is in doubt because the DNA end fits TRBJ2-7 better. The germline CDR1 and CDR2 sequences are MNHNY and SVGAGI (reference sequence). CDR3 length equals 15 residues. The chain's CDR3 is CASSYGGTGGYEQYF. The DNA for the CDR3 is TGTGCCAGCAGTTACGGTGGGACAGGGGGCTACGAGCAGTACTTC.

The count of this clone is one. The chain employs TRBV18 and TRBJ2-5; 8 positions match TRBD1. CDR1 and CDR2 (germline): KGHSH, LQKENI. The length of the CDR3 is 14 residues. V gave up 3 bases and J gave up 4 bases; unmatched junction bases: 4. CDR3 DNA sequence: TGTGCCAGCTCACCGGACAGGGTAGGAGAGACCCAGTACTTC. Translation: CASSPDRVGETQYF.

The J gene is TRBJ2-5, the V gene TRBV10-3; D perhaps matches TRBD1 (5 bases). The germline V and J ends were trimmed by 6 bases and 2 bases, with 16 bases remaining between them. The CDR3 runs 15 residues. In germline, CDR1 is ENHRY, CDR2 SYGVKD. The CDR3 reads CAISDSTVGQETQYF. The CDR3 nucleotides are TGTGCCATCAGCGACTCGACAGTGGGGCAAGAGACCCAGTACTTC.